This entry describes one T cell receptor beta chain. Time point indicated: after neoadjuvant nivolumab, at surgical resection. The data stem from a study of neoadjuvant anti-PD-1 for oral cavity cancer. TCRdb's table, derived via immunoSEQ multiplex PCR, lists solely in-frame clones and lacks some. The profile shows tens of thousands of clones, approximately 81% of them singletons. The CDR3 runs to 13 residues. Looked up from germline, CDR1 is SGHTA and CDR2 is FQGNSA. V lost 4 bases and J 2 bases, leaving 5 bases between the germline ends. This sequence joins TRBV7-2 and TRBJ1-4; D unclear. Sample: PBMCs, taken after nivolumab (anti-PD-1) treatment. The sequence was collected from a person between 40 and 85 years old with oral cavity squamous cell carcinoma. CDR3 nucleotide sequence: TGTGCCAGCAGCTCCTATACTAATGAAAAACTGTTTTTT. Translation: CASSSYTNEKLFF.